Below are 24 T cell receptor beta chains sequenced from a single sample in a study of T cells after yellow fever vaccination (dated by TCRdb to between 2018 and 2021). The library was prepared using 5' RACE. The instrument was an Illumina HiSeq 2500. The public reads were quality trimmed at Q25 with fastp and then assembled into clones with MiXCR by TCRdb, keeping productive beta chains. Records with the same CDR3 protein are collapsed into one entry carrying the most frequent genes and DNA. The sample table contains approximately 300,000 distinct CDR3 sequences; only one count was recorded for over 8% of them. The top ten constitute more than 15% of the sample. Explained via the paper, the treatment or condition label denotes: live attenuated yellow fever vaccine strain. The sample here was PBMCs, taken on the day of the first yellow fever vaccination. The receptors derive from a man younger than 30 who received the YFV17D yellow fever vaccine.

A few counts support this clonotype. The chain combines TRBV20-1 with TRBJ2-2; TRBD2 agrees at 11 bases. V shed 5 bases and J 6 bases; nucleotides not matched to a gene: 5. Germline CDR1 and CDR2: DFQATT and SNEGSKA (reference sequence). The CDR3 totals 14 residues. The CDR3 here is CSAGLAGGAGELFF. The CDR3, as DNA: TGCAGTGCTGGTTTAGCGGGGGGGGCCGGGGAGCTGTTTTTT.

This clonotype came up many times. The V call is TRBV5-1, the J call TRBJ2-1; D is ambiguous. The CDR3 is 14 residues long. Germline lookup yields CDR1 SGHRS and CDR2 YFSETQ. Trimming took off 4 bases at V and 2 bases at J, with 10 bases between the two ends. The CDR3 loop reads CASSPMHPYNEQFF. The CDR3 DNA follows: TGCGCCAGCAGCCCGATGCATCCCTACAATGAGCAGTTCTTC. Full variable domain (missing parts from reference TRBV5-1 and TRBJ2-1): KAGVTQTPRYLIKTRGQQVTLSCSPISGHRSVSWYQQTPGQGLQFLFEYFSETQRNKGNFPGRFSGRQFSNSRSEMNVSTLELGDSALYLCASSPMHPYNEQFFGPGTRLTVL.

This clonotype was counted ten times or more. The genes are TRBV2 and TRBJ2-2; 7 bases fit TRBD2. Germline trimming cut 0 bases from V and 2 bases from J; bases unmatched to any gene: 12. Germline values: CDR1 SNHLY, CDR2 FYNNEI. This CDR3 spans 19 amino acids. This CDR3 is CASSEAGLRGGGNTGELFF. The CDR3, as DNA: TGTGCCAGCAGTGAAGCTGGCCTTCGGGGCGGGGGAAACACCGGGGAGCTGTTTTTT. Combining the CDR3 with reference TRBV2 and TRBJ2-2 gives the whole variable domain EPEVTQTPSHQVTQMGQEVILRCVPISNHLYFYWYRQILGQKVEFLVSFYNNEISEKSEIFDDQFSVERPDGSNFTLKIRSTKLEDSAMYFCASSEAGLRGGGNTGELFFGEGSRLTVL.

This clonotype was detected ten times or more. The genes are TRBV2 and TRBJ1-2; 11 nucleotides align to TRBD1. The trim removed 6 bases at V and 7 bases at J, leaving 1 base unmatched. Germline values: CDR1 SNHLY, CDR2 FYNNEI. CDR3 length: 12 residues. The CDR3, as DNA: TGTGCCAGCAGGGACAGGGGGCCTGGCTACACCTTC. It is translated as CASRDRGPGYTF.

This clonotype has only a few counts. J is TRBJ2-7 and V is TRBV9; TRBD2 matches 12 bases. Germline V CDR1 and CDR2: SGDLS, YYNGEE. The CDR3 runs to 15 residues. V lost 0 bases and J lost 5; bases outside the gene matches: 3. The CDR3 coding sequence is TGTGCCAGCAGCGTAGCTAGCGGGGGGGCAAACGAGCAGTACGTC. Amino acids: CASSVASGGANEQYV.

This clonotype was seen a few times. The rearrangement links TRBV7-3 to TRBJ2-2; D call uncertain. Per germline, CDR1 SGHTA and CDR2 FQGTGA. The CDR3 length is 15 residues. Trimming removed 2 bases at V and 5 bases at J, with 12 bases between. Written as DNA, the CDR3 is TGTGCCAGCAGCTTAGATCCCCCACAGACCGGGGAGCTGTTTTTT. It yields the protein CASSLDPPQTGELFF.

The chain is built from TRBV20-1 and TRBJ2-3; D call uncertain. Trimming stripped 0 bases from V and 1 base from J, with 8 bases between. Germline V lookup: CDR1 DFQATT, CDR2 SNEGSKA (reference sequence). The CDR3 has 14 residues. The CDR3 loop reads CSARDTVRTDTQYF. Here the CDR3 DNA reads TGCAGTGCTAGAGATACAGTTCGCACAGATACGCAGTATTTT.

This clonotype occurred many times. The CDR3 protein is CASSLLSTSPQRGTQYF. Here the CDR3 DNA reads TGTGCCAGCAGCTTATTGAGTACCTCGCCCCAAAGGGGGACCCAGTACTTC. The chain employs TRBV7-2 and TRBJ2-5, with a tentative D call TRBD1 (5 bases). V dropped 2 bases and J dropped 7 bases, with 23 bases sitting between them. Looked up from germline, CDR1 is SGHTA and CDR2 is FQGNSA. This CDR3 is 17 amino acids long.

This chain uses TRBV7-6 with TRBJ1-3; 7 bases align to TRBD1. This CDR3 spans 17 amino acids. The V segment lost 1 base and the J segment 4 bases; nucleotides outside the gene matches: 10. Germline V gene sequence: CDR1 SGHVS, CDR2 FNYEAQ. CDR3 protein: CASSLETRQGIGNTIYF. The CDR3 region has the DNA TGTGCCAGCAGCTTAGAAACGAGACAGGGTATCGGAAACACCATATATTTT.

This clonotype showed up many times. The J gene is TRBJ2-2, the V gene TRBV7-2; 12 bases are shared with TRBD2. CDR3 length: 17 residues. Germline V gene lookup returns CDR1 SGHTA and CDR2 FQGNSA. The V gene end was trimmed by 2 bases and the J gene end by 3 bases; junction bases not matched to a gene: 4. The CDR3, as DNA: TGTGCCAGCAGCTTATGGCCTAGCGGGGGGGACACCGGGGAGCTGTTTTTT. This translates into CASSLWPSGGDTGELFF. Together with reference TRBV7-2 and TRBJ2-2, the CDR3 gives the full variable domain: GAGVSQSPSNKVTEKGKDVELRCDPISGHTALYWYRQSLGQGLEFLIYFQGNSAPDKSGLPSDRFSAERTGGSVSTLTIQRTQQEDSAVYLCASSLWPSGGDTGELFFGEGSRLTVL.

This clonotype was seen only a few times. V gene TRBV7-2 combines with J gene TRBJ1-1; perhaps TRBD1 as D (6 bases). The CDR3 totals 13 residues. The V gene lost 1 base and the J gene lost 6 bases, with 9 bases spanning the gap. The germline gives CDR1 SGHTA, CDR2 FQGNSA. This CDR3 is CASSLVGGAEAFF. The CDR3 nucleotides read TGTGCCAGCAGCTTAGTAGGGGGGGCTGAAGCTTTCTTT.

The chain joins TRBV11-1 to TRBJ2-5; a possible D gene is TRBD1 (7 bases). The germline CDR1 and CDR2 sequences are SGHAT and FQDESV (reference sequence). CDR3 length: 19 amino acids. Between the trimmed V and J ends, which lost 5 bases and 2 bases, there was a span of 27 bases. The CDR3 sequence: CASSLKPAGGTILQETQYF. The CDR3 nucleotides are TGTGCCAGCAGCCTAAAACCAGCAGGGGGGACGATTCTACAAGAGACCCAGTACTTC. The entire variable domain, with the rest obtained from reference TRBV11-1 and TRBJ2-5, is as follows: EAEVAQSPRYKITEKSQAVAFWCDPISGHATLYWYRQILGQGPELLVQFQDESVVDDSQLPKDRFSAERLKGVDSTLKIQPAELGDSAMYLCASSLKPAGGTILQETQYFGPGTRLLVL.

This clonotype has at least ten counts. The V and J genes are TRBV7-2 and TRBJ2-7; TRBD2 matches 7 bases. The CDR3 length is 17 residues. Germline V lookup: CDR1 SGHTA, CDR2 FQGNSA. V dropped 2 bases and J dropped 2; count of bases not matched to a gene: 12. The CDR3 spells CASSLKMGYGGAYEQYV. CDR3 DNA sequence: TGTGCCAGCAGCTTAAAGATGGGATATGGGGGGGCCTACGAGCAGTACGTC.

This clonotype was observed at least ten times. J is TRBJ2-6 and V is TRBV11-1; no clear D gene. Trimming removed 1 base at V and 0 bases at J, with 16 bases between. From germline, CDR1 is SGHAT and CDR2 FQDESV (reference sequence). The CDR3 covers 19 residues. In nucleotides, the CDR3 is TGTGCCAGCAGCTTAGAAGGCAGCCACTGGAGCTCTGGGGCCAACGTCCTGACTTTC. Translated: CASSLEGSHWSSGANVLTF.

This clonotype was detected ten times or more. The chain joins TRBV18 to TRBJ2-2; unclear D gene. The CDR3 loop spans 13 amino acids. V was clipped by 8 bases and J by 0 bases, with 7 bases between them. Germline CDR1 is KGHSH and CDR2 is LQKENI. CDR3 in DNA: TGTGCCAGCAGCCCTCCGAACACCGGGGAGCTGTTTTTT. Amino acids: CASSPPNTGELFF.

This clonotype was counted only a few times. The chain carries TRBV6-2 or TRBV6-3 and TRBJ1-1; tentative D call: TRBD1 (6 bases). Germline loops: CDR1 MNHEY, CDR2 SVGEGT. The germline V and J ends were trimmed by 0 bases and 7 bases, with 12 bases remaining between them. The CDR3 runs to 14 residues. In DNA, the CDR3 is TGTGCCAGCAGTTACTCGGTGACAGGAAATGAAGCTTTCTTT. This translates into CASSYSVTGNEAFF.

This clonotype was observed many times. This sequence joins TRBV2 and TRBJ2-7; possibly TRBD1 or TRBD2 for D (5 bases each). This CDR3 comprises 15 residues. The germline V gene has CDR1 SNHLY and CDR2 FYNNEI. V was trimmed by 1 base and J by 3 bases, leaving 13 bases between them. CDR3 sequence (DNA): TGTGCCAGCAGTGAAGAAAGGGACGGTTACTACGAGCAGTACGTC. Protein sequence: CASSEERDGYYEQYV.

V and J are TRBV18 and TRBJ2-4; D remains unclear. CDR3 length equals 14 residues. Germline V gene lookup returns CDR1 KGHSH and CDR2 LQKENI. V lost 5 bases, J lost 7 bases, and 15 bases lay in between. CDR3 nucleotides: TGTGCCAGCTCAACCGCGTATATTGACAACATTCAGTACTTC. Protein product: CASSTAYIDNIQYF.

This clonotype was detected a few times. The chain employs TRBV11-1 and TRBJ2-2; D possibly uses TRBD1 or TRBD2 (5 bases each). The germline V gene has CDR1 SGHAT and CDR2 FQDESV (reference sequence). CDR3 length: 15 amino acids. Trimming removed 2 bases from V and 5 bases from J, with 12 bases in between. The CDR3 sequence is CASSLPFGGTGELFF. The DNA for the CDR3 is TGTGCCAGCAGCTTACCATTTGGGGGTACCGGGGAGCTGTTTTTT.

This clonotype appeared a few times. The chain uses TRBV9 and TRBJ2-3, with D perhaps assigned TRBD1 or TRBD2 (5 bases each). Germline V CDR1 and CDR2: SGDLS, YYNGEE. The CDR3 loop spans 15 amino acids. Trimming removed 4 bases from V and 11 bases from J, with 23 bases in between. In DNA form, the CDR3 reads TGTGCCAGCAGCCCTACAACTGGGACGGTCGAGCGGCAGTATTTT. Protein product: CASSPTTGTVERQYF.

This clonotype was observed a handful of times. The chain's CDR3 is CSAIQGPYSNQPQHF. In DNA form, the CDR3 reads TGCAGTGCCATCCAGGGTCCTTATAGCAATCAGCCCCAGCATTTT. The rearrangement joins TRBV20-1 to TRBJ1-5; the D gene is possibly TRBD1 (5 bases). CDR1 is DFQATT, CDR2 SNEGSKA, per germline (reference sequence). V lost 6 bases, J lost 0 bases, and 15 bases lay in between. The CDR3 is made up of 15 amino acids.

This chain connects TRBV11-3 to TRBJ2-7, with TRBD1 matching over 7 bases. This CDR3 contains 12 residues. V shed 11 bases, J shed 3 bases, and the junction held 7 bases outside the gene matches. CDR1 is SGHNT and CDR2 is YENEEA in the germline V gene. As DNA, the CDR3 is TGTGCCCTTCCGACAGGGCTCTACGAGCAGTACGTC. Its translation: CALPTGLYEQYV.

CDR3 nucleotides: TGTGCCAGCAGGCCAGCAGGGTTTAGCAATCAGCCCCAGCATTTT. Encoded protein: CASRPAGFSNQPQHF. V gene TRBV6-1 combines with J gene TRBJ1-5, with a tentative D call TRBD1 (5 bases). Germline assignment: CDR1 MNHNS and CDR2 SASEGT. The CDR3 is 15 residues long. Deletions cut 6 bases from V and 0 bases from J, with 12 bases between.

The sample holds many counts of this clonotype. The genes are TRBV6-2 or TRBV6-3 and TRBJ2-1, with a tentative D call TRBD2 (6 bases). The CDR3 consists of 15 residues. Germline V gene data show CDR1 as MNHEY and CDR2 as SVGEGT. V was trimmed by 6 bases and J by 8 bases, leaving 20 bases between them. The CDR3 DNA follows: TGTGCCAGCAGCTTGAATCCCGACTGGGGGGATGAGCAGTTCTTC. Translated: CASSLNPDWGDEQFF.